This TCR beta chain was recovered during a study of cytomegalovirus exposure and HLA in healthy donors. Notes on the study in general: Presence/absence analyses rested on an assumption that sequencing depth was roughly uniform across donors.

Trimming shortened V by 2 bases and J by 5 bases, and 15 bases separated the two germline ends. In germline, CDR1 is MNHEY, CDR2 SMNVEV (reference sequence). This CDR3 is 15 amino acids long. Primers included in the PCR were 60 Vbeta and 13 Jbeta primers. Assay: immunoSEQ multiplex PCR; the TCRdb copy retains only in-frame clones and omits some. The sample holds about 140,000 clones, roughly 81% seen once. Worth noting for this clone: The antigen remains unidentified.

This chain uses TRBV27 with TRBJ1-1; D unclear. This TCR derives from a female donor in good health and CMV-seronegative. The sequenced sample was PBMCs. DNA of the CDR3: TGTGCCAGCAGTTTAGCCGCCGGGATGAGTACTGAAGCTTTCTTT. Translated, it gives CASSLAAGMSTEAFF.